The clone carrying this T cell receptor (beta chain) was detected a few times. No antigen is known for it. The data belong to a study of response to subunit inactivated influenza vaccine. The CDR3 has 16 amino acids. CDR1 and CDR2 (germline): DFQATT, SNEGSKA (reference sequence). The V and J ends lost 3 bases and 2 bases, in that order; junction bases with no gene match: 4. Overall study findings and caveats: T cells newly recruited by each seasonal influenza vaccination are few, the authors suggested.

TCRdb called the RT-PCR reads again in MiXCR, with one record for every CDR3 protein. Among fewer than 700,000 distinct CDR3 sequences listed, 10% to 15% were seen once. The sample in question was PBMCs from blood, obtained about 40 days after vaccination. The chain carries TRBV20-1 and TRBJ2-6, with 10 bases fitting TRBD1. The source of this sequence is a man aged 50-59 years who received an inactivated influenza vaccine. The CDR3 spells CSARGTGVPGANVLTF. CDR3 DNA sequence: TGCAGTGCTAGGGGGACAGGGGTCCCTGGGGCCAACGTCCTGACTTTC.